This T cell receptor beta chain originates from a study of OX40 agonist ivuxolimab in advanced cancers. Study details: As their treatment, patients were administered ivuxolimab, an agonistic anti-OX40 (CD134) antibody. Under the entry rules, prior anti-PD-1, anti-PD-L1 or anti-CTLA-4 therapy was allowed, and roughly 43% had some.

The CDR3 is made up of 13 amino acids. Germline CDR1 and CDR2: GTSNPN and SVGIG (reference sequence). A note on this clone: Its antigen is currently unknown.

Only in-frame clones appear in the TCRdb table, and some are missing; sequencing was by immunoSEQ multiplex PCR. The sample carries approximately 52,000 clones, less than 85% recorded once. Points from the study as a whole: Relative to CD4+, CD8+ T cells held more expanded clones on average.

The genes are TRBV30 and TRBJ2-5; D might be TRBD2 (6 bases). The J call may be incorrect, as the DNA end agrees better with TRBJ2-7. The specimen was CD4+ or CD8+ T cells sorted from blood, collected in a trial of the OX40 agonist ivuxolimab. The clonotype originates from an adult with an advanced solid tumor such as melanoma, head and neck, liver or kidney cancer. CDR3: CAWGGTGRYEQYF. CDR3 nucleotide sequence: TGTGCCTGGGGCGGGACTGGAAGGTACGAGCAGTACTTC.